Below, 15 T cell receptor beta chains from the same sample are listed, as sequenced in a study of T cell responses to AZD1222 COVID-19 vaccine. Data came from immunoSEQ multiplex PCR; TCRdb stores just in-frame clones and leaves some out. The table has tens of thousands of clones, around nine tenths seen once; the top ten hold 24%. The sequences come from peripheral blood, collected on day 0 of AZD1222 vaccination. The receptors come from an adult in good health.

This chain links TRBV19 with TRBJ1-1, with D possibly being TRBD1 (5 bases). The CDR3 length is 15 residues. The germline V gene has CDR1 LNHDA and CDR2 SQIVND (reference sequence). Trimming pared 7 bases from V and 1 base from J, leaving 16 bases between. Here the CDR3 reads CASNSGEVGNTEAFF. The CDR3 region has the DNA TGTGCCAGTAATTCGGGGGAGGTGGGGAACACTGAAGCTTTCTTT. Full variable domain (rest looked up from reference TRBV19 and TRBJ1-1): DGGITQSPKYLFRKEGQNVTLSCEQNLNHDAMYWYRQDPGQGLRLIYYSQIVNDFQKGDIAEGYSVSREKKESFPLTVTSAQKNPTAFYLCASNSGEVGNTEAFFGQGTRLTVV.

The chain recombines TRBV4-2 with TRBJ2-5; no clear D gene. Germline V lookup: CDR1 LGHNA, CDR2 YNFKEQ. The ends were cut back, 4 bases at V and 3 bases at J, with 9 bases in the middle. The CDR3 runs 13 residues. The CDR3 loop reads CASSPQVEETQYF. The CDR3 region has the DNA TGTGCCAGCAGCCCTCAAGTGGAAGAGACCCAGTACTTC.

The gene calls are TRBV10-2 and TRBJ2-1; D remains unclear. V was shortened by 3 bases and J by 8 bases, with 8 bases between the two germline ends. The CDR3 runs to 12 residues. Germline V gives CDR1 WSHSY, CDR2 SAAADI. CDR3 residues: CASSDETDEQFF. The CDR3 DNA is TGCGCCAGCAGTGACGAGACGGATGAGCAGTTCTTC.

The chain joins TRBV28 to TRBJ1-4; D unclear. Germline-derived CDR1 and CDR2 are MDHEN and SYDVKM. Trimming removed 5 bases at V and 8 bases at J, with 9 bases between. The CDR3 totals 12 residues. The CDR3 sequence: CASSKEAEKLFF. In DNA form, the CDR3 reads TGTGCCAGCAGTAAGGAGGCGGAAAAACTGTTTTTT.

This clone was seen more than once but under ten times. V gene TRBV4-3 combines with J gene TRBJ1-1, with 12 bases matching TRBD1. Trimming removed 3 bases from V and 3 bases from J; junction bases left unmatched: 11. Germline lookup yields CDR1 LGHNA and CDR2 YSLEER. The CDR3 spans 18 residues. CDR3 protein: CASSQMGTGGLGDTEAFF. For the CDR3, the DNA is TGCGCCAGCAGCCAGATGGGGACAGGGGGCTTAGGGGACACTGAAGCTTTCTTT.

In this sample, this clone turned up a few times. The chain has TRBV27 and TRBJ2-3, with 7 bases aligning to TRBD1. With V trimmed by 8 bases and J by 2 bases, 7 bases remained unmatched. Germline loops: CDR1 MNHEY, CDR2 SMNVEV (reference sequence). The CDR3 sequence is 14 residues long. The DNA for the CDR3 is TGTGCCAGCGGAGACACAGGGGCCACAGATACGCAGTATTTT. It encodes CASGDTGATDTQYF.

The genes are TRBV28 and TRBJ1-5, with 9 bases lining up with TRBD1. CDR1 is MDHEN and CDR2 is SYDVKM in the germline V gene. This CDR3 has 17 residues. V was clipped by 3 bases and J by 2 bases; unmatched bases: 8. CDR3 coding DNA: TGTGCCAGCAGTTTCTCCGGACAGGGGATTGGCAATCAGCCCCAGCATTTT. Its translation: CASSFSGQGIGNQPQHF.

The V gene is TRBV2, the J gene TRBJ2-5; D is undetermined. This CDR3 is 12 amino acids long. V was trimmed by 3 bases and J by 7 bases, leaving 9 bases between them. Germline V gene sequence: CDR1 SNHLY, CDR2 FYNNEI. This CDR3 reads CASSEDPGTQYF. In DNA form, the CDR3 reads TGTGCCAGCAGTGAGGACCCCGGGACCCAGTACTTC.

This chain uses TRBV10-3 with TRBJ2-5; D unclear. The CDR3 extends over 13 amino acids. Trimming pared 6 bases from V and 1 base from J, leaving 9 bases between. Looked up from germline, CDR1 is ENHRY and CDR2 is SYGVKD. The CDR3 is CAISNRIQETQYF. For the CDR3, the DNA is TGTGCCATCAGCAACAGAATCCAAGAGACCCAGTACTTC.

A note on this clone: At one end, the junction sequence differs from germline, possibly due to a read error. CDR3 coding DNA: TGTGCCAGTAGTGTAGACAGGAATGAGCAGTTCTTC. As protein: CASSVDRNEQFF. The V call is TRBV19, the J call TRBJ2-1, with a tentative D call TRBD1 (6 bases). The CDR3 totals 12 residues. Germline V gene lookup returns CDR1 LNHDA and CDR2 SQIVND (reference sequence).

The chain recombines TRBV4-3 with TRBJ2-1, with D possibly being TRBD2 (6 bases). Germline CDR1 reads LGHNA; CDR2 reads YSLEER. The ends were cut back, 0 bases at V and 7 bases at J, with 16 bases in the middle. The CDR3 has 16 residues. DNA of the CDR3: TGCGCCAGCAGCCAAGATCAACCAGGGCGGGGAAATGAGCAGTTCTTC. Amino acid sequence: CASSQDQPGRGNEQFF.

The rearrangement links TRBV4-3 to TRBJ1-2; D gene ambiguous. This CDR3 comprises 12 residues. With 4 bases removed from V and 4 bases from J, the gap between germline ends came to 7 bases. CDR1 and CDR2 (germline): LGHNA, YSLEER. The CDR3 coding sequence is TGCGCCAGCAGCCCGGGAGGCTATGGCTACACCTTC. This gives the protein CASSPGGYGYTF.

V gene TRBV5-1 combines with J gene TRBJ2-3; possible D gene TRBD2, 6 bases. CDR3 length: 14 residues. Germline values: CDR1 SGHRS, CDR2 YFSETQ. The germline V and J ends were trimmed by 4 bases and 3 bases, with 12 bases remaining between them. The CDR3 region is CASSPGLLTDTQYF. CDR3 coding DNA: TGCGCCAGCAGCCCCGGACTACTTACAGATACGCAGTATTTT.

The rearrangement uses TRBV18 and TRBJ1-4; 8 bases match TRBD1. V was pared by 3 bases and J by 4 bases, with 4 bases of the junction left unmatched. CDR3 length: 15 residues. Per the germline V gene, CDR1 is KGHSH and CDR2 is LQKENI. CDR3 bases: TGTGCCAGCTCACCGGGGACAGGTCGTAATGAAAAACTGTTTTTT. Translated, it gives CASSPGTGRNEKLFF.

The V call is TRBV7-2, the J call TRBJ2-1; possibly TRBD1 for D (6 bases). The germline gives CDR1 SGHTA, CDR2 FQGNSA. The CDR3 sequence is 15 residues long. V dropped 5 bases and J dropped 5 bases, with 16 bases sitting between them. CDR3 sequence (DNA): TGTGCCAGCAGCGTCACCGGGACAAAACACAATGAGCAGTTCTTC. Translating it yields CASSVTGTKHNEQFF.